Here is one T cell receptor (beta chain) with its context. Its antigen remains unidentified. This CDR3 is 13 amino acids long. Germline V gene data show CDR1 as LGHDT and CDR2 as YNNKEL (reference sequence). The germline V and J ends were trimmed by 1 base and 8 bases, with 9 bases remaining between them. The data were taken from a study of T-cell memory formation after mild COVID-19. Study as a whole: TCR clustering was largely donor specific.

Regarding the study as a whole: Some clones that responded turned up in pre-infection memory, which suggests that cross-reactive memory joined in. Among contracting clones, CD4+ were mainly CM/EM and CD8+ enriched in EMRA.

TCR alpha and TCR beta cDNA libraries carrying sample barcodes and UMIs came from 5'RACE with constant-segment primers. TCRdb reprocessed the 5' RACE reads via MiXCR and lists one record per CDR3 protein. This sample has about 410,000 distinct CDR3 sequences, with roughly 17% found just once. Sequences were obtained from PBMCs or a T cell subset sorted from them (not recorded which). This chain uses TRBV3-1 with TRBJ2-1; TRBD1 or TRBD2 may be the D gene (6 bases each). The sequence was obtained from a young man who had mild COVID-19 (a few samples of this study predate the infection). Cell type and time point are not known. The CDR3 here is CASSQVGGDEQFF. The CDR3 region has the DNA TGTGCCAGCAGCCAAGTCGGGGGCGATGAGCAGTTCTTC.